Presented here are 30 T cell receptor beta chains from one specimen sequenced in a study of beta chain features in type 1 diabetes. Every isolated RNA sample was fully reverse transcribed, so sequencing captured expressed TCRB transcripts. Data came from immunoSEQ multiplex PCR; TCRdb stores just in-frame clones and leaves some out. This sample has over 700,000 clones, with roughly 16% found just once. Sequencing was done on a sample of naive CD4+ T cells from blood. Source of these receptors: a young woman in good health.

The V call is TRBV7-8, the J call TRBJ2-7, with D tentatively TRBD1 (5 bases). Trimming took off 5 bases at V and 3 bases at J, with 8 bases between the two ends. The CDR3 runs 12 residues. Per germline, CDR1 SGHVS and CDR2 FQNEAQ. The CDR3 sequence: CASSEGVYEQYF. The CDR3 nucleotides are TGTGCCAGCAGCGAAGGGGTCTACGAGCAGTACTTC.

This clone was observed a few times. CDR3 nucleotide sequence: TGTGCCAGCAGCTTGGGTCGACTGACTAGCGGGACGGTTGAGACCCAGTACTTC. Its translation is CASSLGRLTSGTVETQYF. This sequence joins TRBV5-4 and TRBJ2-5; 11 bases match TRBD2. This CDR3 contains 18 residues. Trimming removed 0 bases from V and 5 bases from J; junction bases left unmatched: 12. In germline, CDR1 is SGHNT, CDR2 YYREEE (reference sequence). The entire variable domain, with the rest obtained from reference TRBV5-4 and TRBJ2-5, is as follows: ETGVTQSPTHLIKTRGQQVTLRCSSQSGHNTVSWYQQALGQGPQFIFQYYREEENGRGNFPPRFSGLQFPNYSSELNVNALELDDSALYLCASSLGRLTSGTVETQYFGPGTRLLVL.

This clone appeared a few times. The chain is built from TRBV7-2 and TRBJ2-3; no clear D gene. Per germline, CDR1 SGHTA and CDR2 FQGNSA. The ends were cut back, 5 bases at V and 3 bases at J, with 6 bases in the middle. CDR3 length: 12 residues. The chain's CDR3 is CASSPQTDTQYF. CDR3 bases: TGTGCCAGCAGCCCCCAGACAGATACGCAGTATTTT.

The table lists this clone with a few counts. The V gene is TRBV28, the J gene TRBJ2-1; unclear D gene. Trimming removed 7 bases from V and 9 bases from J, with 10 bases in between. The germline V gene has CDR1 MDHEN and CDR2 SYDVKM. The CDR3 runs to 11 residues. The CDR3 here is CASTNWGEQFF. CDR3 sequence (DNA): TGTGCCAGCACAAACTGGGGTGAGCAGTTCTTC.

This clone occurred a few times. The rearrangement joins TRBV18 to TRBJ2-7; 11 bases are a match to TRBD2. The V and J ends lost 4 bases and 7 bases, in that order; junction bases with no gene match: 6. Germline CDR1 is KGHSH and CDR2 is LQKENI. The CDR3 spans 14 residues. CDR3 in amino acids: CASSLAGGPREQYF. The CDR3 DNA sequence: TGTGCCAGCTCACTAGCGGGAGGGCCGAGGGAGCAGTACTTC.

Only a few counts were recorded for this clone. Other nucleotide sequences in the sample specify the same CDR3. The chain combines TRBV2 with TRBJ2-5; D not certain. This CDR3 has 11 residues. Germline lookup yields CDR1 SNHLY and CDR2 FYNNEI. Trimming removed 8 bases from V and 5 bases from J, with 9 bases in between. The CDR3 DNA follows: TGTGCCAGCGGACGACTGGAGACCCAGTACTTC. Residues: CASGRLETQYF.

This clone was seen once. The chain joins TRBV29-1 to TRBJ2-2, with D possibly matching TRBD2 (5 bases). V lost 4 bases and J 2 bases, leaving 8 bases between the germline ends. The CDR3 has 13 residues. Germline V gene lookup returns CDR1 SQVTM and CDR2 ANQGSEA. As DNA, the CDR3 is TGCAGCGTTGTAACGGGAAACACCGGGGAGCTGTTTTTT. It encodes CSVVTGNTGELFF.

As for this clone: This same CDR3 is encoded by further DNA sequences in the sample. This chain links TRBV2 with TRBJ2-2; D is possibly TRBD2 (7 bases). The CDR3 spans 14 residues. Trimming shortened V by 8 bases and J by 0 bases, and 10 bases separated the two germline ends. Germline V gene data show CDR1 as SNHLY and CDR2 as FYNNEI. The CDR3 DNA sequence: TGTGCCAGCCGGGGGGACACGAACACCGGGGAGCTGTTTTTT. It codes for CASRGDTNTGELFF.

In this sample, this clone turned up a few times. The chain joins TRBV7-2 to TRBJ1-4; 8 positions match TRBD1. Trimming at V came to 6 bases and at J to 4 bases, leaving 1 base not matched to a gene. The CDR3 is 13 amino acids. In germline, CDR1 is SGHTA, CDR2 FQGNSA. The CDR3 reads CASRQGDNEKLFF. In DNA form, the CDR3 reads TGTGCCAGCAGACAGGGGGATAATGAAAAACTGTTTTTT.

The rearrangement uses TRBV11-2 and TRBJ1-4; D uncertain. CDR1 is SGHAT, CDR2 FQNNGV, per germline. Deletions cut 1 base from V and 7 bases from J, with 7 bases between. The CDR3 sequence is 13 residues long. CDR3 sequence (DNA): TGTGCCAGCAGCTTAGCACAGTCTGAAAAACTGTTTTTT. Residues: CASSLAQSEKLFF.

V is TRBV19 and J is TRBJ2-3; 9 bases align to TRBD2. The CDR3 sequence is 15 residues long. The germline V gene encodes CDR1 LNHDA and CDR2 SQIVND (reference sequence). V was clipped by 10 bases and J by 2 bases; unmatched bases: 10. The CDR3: CATSGLAGYTDTQYF. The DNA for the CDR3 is TGTGCCACCAGTGGCCTAGCGGGATACACAGATACGCAGTATTTT. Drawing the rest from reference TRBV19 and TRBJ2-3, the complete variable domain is DGGITQSPKYLFRKEGQNVTLSCEQNLNHDAMYWYRQDPGQGLRLIYYSQIVNDFQKGDIAEGYSVSREKKESFPLTVTSAQKNPTAFYLCATSGLAGYTDTQYFGPGTRLTVL.

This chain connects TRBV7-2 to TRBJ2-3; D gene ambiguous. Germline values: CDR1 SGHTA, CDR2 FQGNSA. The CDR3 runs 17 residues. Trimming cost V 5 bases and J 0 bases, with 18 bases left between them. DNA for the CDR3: TGTGCCAGCAGCCAAGCCCTCGGGTTTGGGAGCACAGATACGCAGTATTTT. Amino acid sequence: CASSQALGFGSTDTQYF.

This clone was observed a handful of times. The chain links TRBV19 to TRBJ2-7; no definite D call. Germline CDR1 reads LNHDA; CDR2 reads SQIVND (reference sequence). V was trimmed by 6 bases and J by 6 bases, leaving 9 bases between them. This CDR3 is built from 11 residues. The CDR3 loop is CASRLGGEQYF. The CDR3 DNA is TGTGCCAGTAGGTTGGGTGGCGAGCAGTACTTC. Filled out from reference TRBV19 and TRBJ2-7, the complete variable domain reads DGGITQSPKYLFRKEGQNVTLSCEQNLNHDAMYWYRQDPGQGLRLIYYSQIVNDFQKGDIAEGYSVSREKKESFPLTVTSAQKNPTAFYLCASRLGGEQYFGPGTRLTVT.

The CDR3 DNA sequence: TGTGCCAGCAACCCTCGGGGGAGCTCCTACGAGCAGTACTTC. As protein: CASNPRGSSYEQYF. The rearrangement links TRBV27 to TRBJ2-7, with a possible D match to TRBD2 (6 bases). Germline CDR1 MNHEY, CDR2 SMNVEV (reference sequence). Trimming took off 7 bases at V and 0 bases at J, with 13 bases between the two ends. This CDR3 contains 14 residues.

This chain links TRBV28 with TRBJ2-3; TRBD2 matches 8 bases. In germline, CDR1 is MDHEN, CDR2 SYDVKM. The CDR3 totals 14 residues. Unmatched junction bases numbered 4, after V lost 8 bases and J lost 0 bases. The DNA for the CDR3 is TGTGCCAGCGGATCTAGCGGGAGCACAGATACGCAGTATTTT. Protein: CASGSSGSTDTQYF.

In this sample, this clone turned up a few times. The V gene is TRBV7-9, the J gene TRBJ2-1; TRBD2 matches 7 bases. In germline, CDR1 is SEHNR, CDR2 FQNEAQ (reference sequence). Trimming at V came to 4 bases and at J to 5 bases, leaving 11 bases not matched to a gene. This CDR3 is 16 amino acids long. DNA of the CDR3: TGTGCCAGCAGCTCCACTCCCGGGACTACGAACAATGAGCAGTTCTTC. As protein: CASSSTPGTTNNEQFF.

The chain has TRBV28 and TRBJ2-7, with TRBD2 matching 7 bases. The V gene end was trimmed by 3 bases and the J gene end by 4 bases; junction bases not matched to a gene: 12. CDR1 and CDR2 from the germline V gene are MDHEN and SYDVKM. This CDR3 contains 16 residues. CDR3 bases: TGTGCCAGCAGTTTCCCCTGGGGAGGGCCTAAGTACGAGCAGTACTTC. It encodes CASSFPWGGPKYEQYF.

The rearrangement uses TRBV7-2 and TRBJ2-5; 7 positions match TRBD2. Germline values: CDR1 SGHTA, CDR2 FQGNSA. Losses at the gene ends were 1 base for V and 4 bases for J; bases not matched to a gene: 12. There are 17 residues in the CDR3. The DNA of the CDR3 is TGTGCCAGCAGCTTAGATACGGGCGGGGAGGGCCGAGAGACCCAGTACTTC. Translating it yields CASSLDTGGEGRETQYF.

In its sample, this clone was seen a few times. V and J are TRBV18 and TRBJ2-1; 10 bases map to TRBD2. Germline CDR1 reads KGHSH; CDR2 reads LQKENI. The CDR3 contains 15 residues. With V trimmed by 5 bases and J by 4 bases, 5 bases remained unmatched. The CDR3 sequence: CASSDGLAVYNEQFF. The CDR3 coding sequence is TGTGCCAGCTCAGACGGACTAGCGGTTTACAATGAGCAGTTCTTC.

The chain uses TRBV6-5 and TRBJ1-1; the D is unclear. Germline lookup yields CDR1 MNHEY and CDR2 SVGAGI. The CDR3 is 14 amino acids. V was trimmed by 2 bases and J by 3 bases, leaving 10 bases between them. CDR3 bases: TGTGCCAGCAGTTACAGGAATTTGGACACTGAAGCTTTCTTT. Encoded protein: CASSYRNLDTEAFF.

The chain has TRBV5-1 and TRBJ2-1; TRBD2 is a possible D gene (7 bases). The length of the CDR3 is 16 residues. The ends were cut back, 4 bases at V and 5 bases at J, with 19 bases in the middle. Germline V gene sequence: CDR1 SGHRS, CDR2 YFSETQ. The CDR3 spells CASSPRGLAVNNEQFF. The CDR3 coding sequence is TGCGCCAGCAGCCCCCGGGGGCTAGCGGTGAACAATGAGCAGTTCTTC. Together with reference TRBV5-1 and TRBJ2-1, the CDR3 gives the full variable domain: KAGVTQTPRYLIKTRGQQVTLSCSPISGHRSVSWYQQTPGQGLQFLFEYFSETQRNKGNFPGRFSGRQFSNSRSEMNVSTLELGDSALYLCASSPRGLAVNNEQFFGPGTRLTVL.

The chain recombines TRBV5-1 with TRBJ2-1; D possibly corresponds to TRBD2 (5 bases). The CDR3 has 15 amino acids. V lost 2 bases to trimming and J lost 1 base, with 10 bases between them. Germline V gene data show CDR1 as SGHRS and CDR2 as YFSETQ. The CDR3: CASSFEGPSYNEQFF. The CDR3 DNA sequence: TGCGCCAGCAGCTTCGAGGGCCCATCCTACAATGAGCAGTTCTTC.

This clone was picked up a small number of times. CDR3 nucleotide sequence: TGTGCCAGCAGTTACTCGGGCCCATCAGAGCAGTTCTTC. Its protein product is CASSYSGPSEQFF. V gene TRBV6-5 combines with J gene TRBJ2-1; D uncertain. Germline CDR1 and CDR2: MNHEY and SVGAGI. V shed 0 bases and J shed 10 bases, with 10 bases lying between them. The CDR3 runs 13 residues.

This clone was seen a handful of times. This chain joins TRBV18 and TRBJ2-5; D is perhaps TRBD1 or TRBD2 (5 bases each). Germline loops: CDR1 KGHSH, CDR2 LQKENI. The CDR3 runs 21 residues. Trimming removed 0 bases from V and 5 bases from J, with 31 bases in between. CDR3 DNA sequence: TGTGCCAGCTCACCACCGAACACGCGAAACCGGGACGAAGGCCACGGTGAGACCCAGTACTTC. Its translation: CASSPPNTRNRDEGHGETQYF. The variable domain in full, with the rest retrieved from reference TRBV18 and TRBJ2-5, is NAGVMQNPRHLVRRRGQEARLRCSPMKGHSHVYWYRQLPEEGLKFMVYLQKENIIDESGMPKERFSAEFPKEGPSILRIQQVVRGDSAAYFCASSPPNTRNRDEGHGETQYFGPGTRLLVL.

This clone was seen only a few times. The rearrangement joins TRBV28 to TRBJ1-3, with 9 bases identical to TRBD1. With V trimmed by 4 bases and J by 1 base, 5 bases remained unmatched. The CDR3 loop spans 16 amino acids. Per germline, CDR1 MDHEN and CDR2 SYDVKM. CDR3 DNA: TGTGCCAGCAGTTGGGGGGACAGGGCTTCTGGAAACACCATATATTTT. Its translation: CASSWGDRASGNTIYF.

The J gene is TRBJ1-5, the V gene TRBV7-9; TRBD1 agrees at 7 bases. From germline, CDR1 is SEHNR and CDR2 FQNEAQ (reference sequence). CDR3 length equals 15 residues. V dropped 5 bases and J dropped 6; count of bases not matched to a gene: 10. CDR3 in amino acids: CASSLDRVPSQPQHF. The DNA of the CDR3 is TGTGCCAGCAGCCTAGACAGGGTACCCTCTCAGCCCCAGCATTTT.

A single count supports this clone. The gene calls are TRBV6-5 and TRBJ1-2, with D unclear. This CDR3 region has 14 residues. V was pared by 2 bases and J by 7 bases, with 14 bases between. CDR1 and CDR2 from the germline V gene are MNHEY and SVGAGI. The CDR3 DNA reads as TGTGCCAGCAGTTACGGCAGCGGTGGTGCTGGCTACACCTTC. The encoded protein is CASSYGSGGAGYTF.

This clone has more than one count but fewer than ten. The CDR3 DNA reads as TGTGCCAGCAGCCTCCCTAGCGGGAGTCAGACCCAGTACTTC. This codes for CASSLPSGSQTQYF. The chain carries TRBV6-6 and TRBJ2-5; TRBD2 matches at 10 bases. Germline V gene data show CDR1 as MNHNY and CDR2 as SVGAGI (reference sequence). The CDR3 length is 14 residues. The J segment lost 6 bases and the V segment lost 6 bases, leaving 7 bases of the junction unmatched.

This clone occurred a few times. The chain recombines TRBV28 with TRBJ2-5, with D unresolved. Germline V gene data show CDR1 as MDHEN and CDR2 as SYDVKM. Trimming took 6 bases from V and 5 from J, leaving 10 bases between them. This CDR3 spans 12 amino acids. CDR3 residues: CASSRSGETQYF. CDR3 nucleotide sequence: TGTGCCAGCAGCCGGAGTGGGGAGACCCAGTACTTC.

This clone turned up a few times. CDR3 nucleotides: TGCAGCACCGAAGGCGGCACAGATACGCAGTATTTT. Residues: CSTEGGTDTQYF. The chain recombines TRBV29-1 with TRBJ2-3; D unclear. Germline V gene lookup returns CDR1 SQVTM and CDR2 ANQGSEA. CDR3 length equals 12 residues. The ends were cut back, 8 bases at V and 1 base at J, with 10 bases in the middle.